The clone carrying this T cell receptor beta chain was counted between two and nine times. Its antigen is still unknown. Sequencing libraries made from TCR beta cDNA carried unique molecular identifiers. TCRdb ran MiXCR on the PCR reads and lists one entry per CDR3 protein. The sample records around 500,000 distinct CDR3 sequences, approximately 34% being singletons. The length of the CDR3 is 16 residues. V was pared by 1 base and J by 5 bases, with 17 bases between. This record belongs to a study of post-analysis software for immune sequencing data. Study results and caveats: The five TRBV segments detected at higher frequency in patients than in controls included TRBV5-6, TRBV5-1 and TRBV20-1.

The chain has TRBV12-3 or TRBV12-4 and TRBJ1-2, with D maybe TRBD1 (6 bases). This receptor was taken from a girl between 2 and 17 years old with multiple sclerosis. Sequences were obtained from blood. Written as DNA, the CDR3 is TGTGCCAGCAGTTTAGTTGGGGGGCCGTGGGGTTATGGCTACACCTTC. It is translated as CASSLVGGPWGYGYTF.